One sample yielded the 31 T cell receptor beta chains listed below, sequenced in a study of T cells in Graves' hyperthyroidism and ophthalmopathy. Amplified regions were TCR beta CDR3 sequences from RNA transcripts. With the HTBI primer set, the TCR CDR3 went through a first round of RT-PCR. TCRdb recomputed calls from the multiplex PCR reads with MiXCR, one row per CDR3 protein. This table has about 540,000 distinct CDR3 sequences, around 46% appearing once. The sample consisted of peripheral blood or thyroid tissue (not recorded which). These receptors were obtained from a young woman with Graves' hyperthyroidism.

This chain connects TRBV15 to TRBJ2-7; perhaps D is TRBD1 or TRBD2 (5 bases each). Germline assignment: CDR1 LNHNV and CDR2 YYDKDF (reference sequence). The CDR3 is 15 amino acids. Trimming removed 3 bases at V and 0 bases at J, with 12 bases between. The CDR3 sequence is CATSSDRDGSYEQYF. The CDR3 coding sequence is TGTGCCACCAGCAGCGACCGGGACGGCTCCTACGAGCAGTACTTC.

Turning to this clonotype: Since the CDR3 does not end with the conserved phenylalanine or tryptophan, this likely comes from a read error. No DNA is shown, since the ends of the CDR3 on it are uncertain; the CDR3 is the one TCRdb lists. The chain recombines TRBV4-1 with TRBJ1-4; the table names TRBD1, a call not compared with the DNA. Both ends counted, the CDR3 spans 10 residues. The germline CDR1 and CDR2 sequences are MGHRA and YSYEKL. The CDR3 region is CASSQGAVDY.

Many counts were recorded for this clonotype. The chain has TRBV7-9 and TRBJ1-5; the D is unclear. The V gene lost 0 bases and the J gene lost 8 bases, with 5 bases spanning the gap. Looked up from germline, CDR1 is SEHNR and CDR2 is FQNEAQ (reference sequence). This CDR3 has 12 amino acids. CDR3 region: CASSLATEPQHF. DNA of the CDR3: TGTGCCAGCAGCTTAGCTACGGAGCCCCAGCATTTT. Full variable domain (remainder filled in from reference TRBV7-9 and TRBJ1-5): DTGVSQNPRHKITKRGQNVTFRCDPISEHNRLYWYRQTLGQGPEFLTYFQNEAQLEKSRLLSDRFSAERPKGSFSTLEIQRTEQGDSAMYLCASSLATEPQHFGDGTRLSIL.

This clonotype occurred a few times. An end of the junction differs from the germline gene, which may be a read error. The rearrangement uses TRBV19 and TRBJ2-6; possible D gene TRBD1, 5 bases. Germline CDR1 and CDR2: LNHDA and SQIVND (reference sequence). CDR3 length: 14 residues. The CDR3 region is CASSPDVGANVLTF. As DNA, the CDR3 is TGTGCCAGTAGCCCCGATGTAGGGGCTAACGTCCTGACTTTC.

This clonotype was counted ten times or more. This chain joins TRBV4-3 and TRBJ1-6, with D hard to call. This CDR3 has 15 residues. V was cut by 4 bases and J by 6 bases, with 13 bases left in between. Germline CDR1 and CDR2: LGHNA and YSLEER. CDR3 loop: CASSPEGLSNSPLHF. Written as DNA, the CDR3 is TGCGCCAGCAGCCCCGAAGGATTGAGTAATTCACCCCTCCACTTT.

This clonotype was observed at least ten times. The CDR3 here is CASRDKDGELFF. The CDR3 nucleotides read TGTGCCAGTAGAGACAAAGACGGGGAGCTGTTTTTT. This chain uses TRBV19 with TRBJ2-2; D is uncertain. Germline loops: CDR1 LNHDA, CDR2 SQIVND (reference sequence). CDR3 length: 12 residues. Trimming took 6 bases from V and 7 from J, leaving 9 bases between them.

The table lists this clonotype with many counts. The V call is TRBV12-3 or TRBV12-4, the J call TRBJ1-5; D is ambiguous. This CDR3 has 12 residues. The V gene lost 6 bases and the J gene lost 4 bases, with 7 bases spanning the gap. This chain's CDR3 is CASSFGNQPQHF. The CDR3 DNA sequence: TGTGCCAGCAGCTTCGGGAATCAGCCCCAGCATTTT.

This clonotype was detected many times. CDR3 amino acids: CASSGSTHGDQPQHF. CDR3 nucleotides: TGTGCCAGCAGTGGATCCACCCACGGAGATCAGCCCCAGCATTTT. The genes are TRBV6-1 and TRBJ1-5; D is ambiguous. The CDR3 runs 15 residues. Germline CDR1 is MNHNS and CDR2 is SASEGT. The V gene lost 4 bases and the J gene lost 5 bases, with 15 bases spanning the gap.

This clonotype was counted ten times or more. This chain uses TRBV19 with TRBJ2-7; D tentatively reads TRBD1 or TRBD2 (5 bases each). In germline, CDR1 is LNHDA, CDR2 SQIVND (reference sequence). The length of the CDR3 is 14 residues. The V end lost 5 bases, the J end lost 2 bases, and 13 bases lay between the germline ends. The CDR3 nucleotides read TGTGCCAGTAGTCAGTATGGGGGAACCTACGAGCAGTACTTC. Its protein is CASSQYGGTYEQYF.

The chain uses TRBV15 and TRBJ2-7; TRBD2 might be the D (5 bases). V gave up 4 bases and J gave up 7 bases, with 11 bases separating them. Germline V gives CDR1 LNHNV, CDR2 YYDKDF (reference sequence). The CDR3 sequence is 12 residues long. CDR3 amino acids: CATSIGRAEQYF. The CDR3 DNA follows: TGTGCCACCAGCATAGGGAGAGCTGAGCAGTACTTC.

The chain joins TRBV20-1 to TRBJ2-5; D is unclear. Germline lookup yields CDR1 DFQATT and CDR2 SNEGSKA (reference sequence). This CDR3 region has 17 residues. V gave up 2 bases and J gave up 9 bases, with 28 bases separating them. DNA of the CDR3: TGCAGTGCTAGATCCTCCGGTTCTTTCGGTAGCAATCAGCCCCAGTACTTC. Translated, it gives CSARSSGSFGSNQPQYF.

The chain carries TRBV4-2 and TRBJ1-6, with TRBD1 matching over 7 bases. Per germline, CDR1 LGHNA and CDR2 YNFKEQ. The V and J ends lost 0 bases and 4 bases, in that order; junction bases with no gene match: 6. The CDR3 is 17 amino acids. The CDR3 here is CASSQDETGNYNSPLHF. CDR3 in DNA: TGTGCCAGCAGCCAAGATGAGACAGGGAATTATAATTCACCCCTCCACTTT.

The rearrangement joins TRBV5-1 to TRBJ2-1; the D is unclear. Trimming cost V 0 bases and J 8 bases, with 9 bases left between them. Germline V lookup: CDR1 SGHRS, CDR2 YFSETQ. The CDR3 is 13 amino acids. This CDR3 reads CASSLAVWDEQFF. The CDR3 DNA sequence: TGCGCCAGCAGCTTGGCAGTTTGGGATGAGCAGTTCTTC.

Regarding this clonotype: Being one base from a much bigger clone, this may be a read error. CDR3 sequence reads: CASSPVMLTMNTEAFF. The CDR3 nucleotides read TGTGCCAGCAGTCCAGTCATGTTGACCATGAACACTGAAGCTTTCTTT. The chain couples TRBV27 to TRBJ1-1; D is undetermined. The CDR3 contains 16 residues. V was pared by 5 bases and J by 0 bases, with 16 bases between. The germline gives CDR1 MNHEY, CDR2 SMNVEV (reference sequence).

The chain joins TRBV5-4 to TRBJ1-1; TRBD1 matches 10 bases. The CDR3 totals 14 residues. The germline V gene has CDR1 SGHNT and CDR2 YYREEE (reference sequence). With 4 bases clipped from V and 7 bases from J, the junction kept 7 bases outside the gene matches. CDR3 residues: CASSMDRGLGEAFF. In nucleotides, the CDR3 is TGTGCCAGCAGCATGGACAGGGGGTTGGGTGAAGCTTTCTTT.

In this sample, this clonotype turned up once. The rearrangement uses TRBV6-5 and TRBJ2-5, with D perhaps TRBD1 (8 bases). CDR3 length: 15 residues. The V gene lost 6 bases and the J gene lost 2 bases, with 16 bases spanning the gap. Germline assignment: CDR1 MNHEY and CDR2 SVGAGI. In DNA form, the CDR3 reads TGTGCCAGCAGCTACACAGGGGGAGGGCAAGAGACCCAGTACTTC. It specifies CASSYTGGGQETQYF.

On this clonotype itself: One end of the junction does not line up with germline, which may come from a read error. The V and J genes are TRBV9 and TRBJ2-7; D is perhaps TRBD2 (6 bases). The CDR3 is made up of 16 amino acids. The germline V gene encodes CDR1 SGDLS and CDR2 YYNGEE. CDR3 residues: CASSGDGFGGAYELYF. For the CDR3, the DNA is TGTGCCAGCAGCGGCGACGGTTTCGGAGGGGCCTACGAGCTGTACTTC.

This clonotype occurred many times. This chain links TRBV9 with TRBJ2-7, with D uncertain. CDR1 is SGDLS and CDR2 is YYNGEE in the germline V gene. V lost 0 bases and J lost 1, with 8 bases in between. The CDR3 is made up of 14 amino acids. The CDR3 region has the DNA TGTGCCAGCAGCGTAGGGGTTACGTCCTACGAGCAGTACTTC. It is translated as CASSVGVTSYEQYF.

The rearrangement uses TRBV7-2 and TRBJ2-7; unclear D gene. This CDR3 comprises 15 residues. V was cut by 6 bases and J by 5 bases, with 20 bases left in between. The germline V gene encodes CDR1 SGHTA and CDR2 FQGNSA. CDR3 in amino acids: CASSLSPPNRHEQYF. In DNA, the CDR3 is TGTGCCAGCAGTTTATCCCCCCCCAACCGCCACGAGCAGTACTTC.

This clonotype was counted ten times or more. J is TRBJ2-7 and V is TRBV14; no clear D gene. CDR3 length: 15 residues. Germline lookup yields CDR1 SGHDN and CDR2 FVKESK. V shed 4 bases and J shed 3 bases, with 16 bases lying between them. Here the CDR3 DNA reads TGTGCCAGCAGCCGAGTCAGTGCTGCCGACTACGAGCAGTACTTC. As protein: CASSRVSAADYEQYF.

This clonotype was seen ten or more times. CDR3 sequence reads: CASSSRLAGGPGELFF. In DNA form, the CDR3 reads TGTGCCAGCAGCTCCCGACTAGCGGGAGGGCCTGGGGAGCTGTTTTTT. The chain employs TRBV7-9 and TRBJ2-2, with 14 bases matching TRBD2. The germline V gene encodes CDR1 SEHNR and CDR2 FQNEAQ (reference sequence). The CDR3 is 16 residues long. The J segment lost 8 bases and the V segment lost 4 bases, leaving 6 bases of the junction unmatched.

Only a few counts were recorded for this clonotype. V gene TRBV6-5 combines with J gene TRBJ2-6; tentative D call: TRBD2 (5 bases). Trimming stripped 4 bases from V and 4 bases from J, with 20 bases between. The germline gives CDR1 MNHEY, CDR2 SVGAGI. The CDR3 has 18 amino acids. CDR3 amino acids: CASSSEDGRLLGANVLTF. DNA for the CDR3: TGTGCCAGCAGTTCGGAGGACGGCCGATTACTCGGGGCCAACGTCCTGACTTTC.

J is TRBJ1-2 and V is TRBV10-3; no reliable D call. Between the trimmed V and J ends, which lost 4 bases and 1 base, there was a span of 13 bases. The CDR3 runs to 15 residues. Germline V gives CDR1 ENHRY, CDR2 SYGVKD. CDR3 sequence (DNA): TGTGCCATCAGTGCAACACATCAGGTTAACTATGGCTACACCTTC. It specifies CAISATHQVNYGYTF.

The J gene is TRBJ1-4, the V gene TRBV7-9; 7 bases align to TRBD1. J lost 3 bases, V lost 5 bases, and 15 bases had no gene match. CDR1 and CDR2 from the germline V gene are SEHNR and FQNEAQ (reference sequence). This CDR3 is 18 amino acids long. The CDR3 nucleotides are TGTGCCAGCAGCCCCAGGGGTCAGGGGGGCATCCCTAATGAAAAACTGTTTTTT. It yields the protein CASSPRGQGGIPNEKLFF.

V is TRBV29-1 and J is TRBJ2-6, with TRBD1 identical over 9 bases. J lost 3 bases, V lost 7 bases, and 7 bases had no gene match. The CDR3 is 15 amino acids. Germline V CDR1 and CDR2: SQVTM, ANQGSEA. CDR3 in amino acids: CSAGQGRDGANVLTF. CDR3 sequence (DNA): TGCAGCGCCGGACAGGGGAGGGATGGGGCCAACGTCCTGACTTTC.

This clonotype was recorded many times. V gene TRBV29-1 combines with J gene TRBJ2-7, with a weak D call TRBD1 (6 bases). The V and J ends lost 6 bases and 2 bases respectively, with 17 bases between them. The CDR3 totals 14 residues. The V gene's germline CDR1 is SQVTM and CDR2 ANQGSEA. In DNA form, the CDR3 reads TGCAGCGTAGCCGGACTCAGGGGTGCCTACGAGCAGTACTTC. Translated, it gives CSVAGLRGAYEQYF.

The J gene is TRBJ2-2, the V gene TRBV19, with D perhaps matching TRBD2 (5 bases). The germline CDR1 and CDR2 sequences are LNHDA and SQIVND (reference sequence). The CDR3 sequence is 14 residues long. The V end was cut by 4 bases, the J end by 1 base, with 7 bases between. The CDR3 here is CASSRGENTGELFF. Here the CDR3 DNA reads TGTGCCAGTAGTAGGGGAGAGAACACCGGGGAGCTGTTTTTT.

This sequence joins TRBV24-1 and TRBJ2-2; TRBD2 agrees at 9 bases. Germline CDR1 reads KGHDR; CDR2 reads SFDVKD. Unmatched junction bases numbered 9, after V lost 9 bases and J lost 5 bases. The CDR3 length is 15 residues. CDR3 in DNA: TGTGCCACCTACGCGGGAGGGCCTGTAACCGGGGAGCTGTTTTTT. Its protein is CATYAGGPVTGELFF.

J is TRBJ2-5 and V is TRBV9; D not resolved. CDR1 is SGDLS and CDR2 is YYNGEE in the germline V gene. The CDR3 extends over 12 amino acids. Trimming pared 4 bases from V and 5 bases from J, leaving 9 bases between. The CDR3 DNA follows: TGTGCCAGCAGCTGGAGAGCCGAGACCCAGTACTTC. This codes for CASSWRAETQYF.

This clonotype has more than one count but fewer than ten. This chain uses TRBV24-1 with TRBJ2-1, with 10 bases fitting TRBD2. Losses at the gene ends were 4 bases for V and 0 bases for J; bases not matched to a gene: 8. Per germline, CDR1 KGHDR and CDR2 SFDVKD. There are 18 residues in the CDR3. The CDR3 sequence: CATSDAGLADVSYNEQFF. CDR3 sequence (DNA): TGTGCCACCAGTGACGCCGGACTAGCGGACGTCTCCTACAATGAGCAGTTCTTC.

In this sample, this clonotype turned up a few times. This chain joins TRBV5-1 and TRBJ2-2, with 11 bases aligning to TRBD2. The CDR3 totals 15 residues. V trimming: 7 bases; J trimming: 6 bases; junction bases outside the gene matches: 8. Per germline, CDR1 SGHRS and CDR2 YFSETQ. The CDR3 nucleotides read TGCGCCAGCCAGGGGCTAGCGGGAGGCGCCGGGGAGCTGTTTTTT. This translates into CASQGLAGGAGELFF.